The entry below gives a single T cell receptor beta chain sequence along with its context. The CDR3 contains 15 residues. Per the germline V gene, CDR1 is LNHDA and CDR2 is SQIVND (reference sequence). V lost 4 bases and J lost 3; bases outside the gene matches: 4. The source of the sample is a study of radiotherapy plus CTLA-4 blockade in lung cancer. Study background: Disease control was seen in over 25% of patients, objective responses in 18%.

Clones were sequenced by immunoSEQ multiplex PCR, and TCRdb holds only the in-frame ones, with some missing. The sample yields under 90,000 clones, 72% seen once. The study treated chemo-refractory metastatic non-small-cell lung cancer patients with focal radiation plus ipilimumab CTLA-4 blockade. This sequence was found in a human donor with non-small cell lung cancer that progressed on radiotherapy plus ipilimumab. V is TRBV19 and J is TRBJ2-3; 10 bases map to TRBD1. The sample consisted of peripheral blood, taken from a patient treated with radiotherapy plus ipilimumab. The CDR3 loop is CASSKTGGWTDTQYF. The DNA for the CDR3 is TGTGCCAGTAGTAAGACAGGGGGCTGGACAGATACGCAGTATTTT. Full variable domain (outside the CDR3, taken from reference TRBV19 and TRBJ2-3): DGGITQSPKYLFRKEGQNVTLSCEQNLNHDAMYWYRQDPGQGLRLIYYSQIVNDFQKGDIAEGYSVSREKKESFPLTVTSAQKNPTAFYLCASSKTGGWTDTQYFGPGTRLTVL.